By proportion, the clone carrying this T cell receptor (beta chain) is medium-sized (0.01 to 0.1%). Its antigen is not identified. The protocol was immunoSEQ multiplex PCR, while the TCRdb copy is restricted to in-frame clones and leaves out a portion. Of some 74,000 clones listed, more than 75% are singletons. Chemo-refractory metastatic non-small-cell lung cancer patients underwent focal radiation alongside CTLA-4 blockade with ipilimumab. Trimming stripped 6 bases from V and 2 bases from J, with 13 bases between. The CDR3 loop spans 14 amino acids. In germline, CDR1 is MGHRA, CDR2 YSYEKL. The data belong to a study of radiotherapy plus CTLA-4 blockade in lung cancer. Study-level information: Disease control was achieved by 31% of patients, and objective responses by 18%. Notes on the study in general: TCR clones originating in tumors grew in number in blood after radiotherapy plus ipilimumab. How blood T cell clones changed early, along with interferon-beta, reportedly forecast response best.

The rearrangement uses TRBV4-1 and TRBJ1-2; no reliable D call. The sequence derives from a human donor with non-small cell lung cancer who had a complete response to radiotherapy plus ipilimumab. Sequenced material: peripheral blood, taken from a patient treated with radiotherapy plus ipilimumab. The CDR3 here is CASSERQVNYGYTF. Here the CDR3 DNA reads TGCGCCAGCAGTGAGAGGCAGGTGAACTATGGCTACACCTTC.